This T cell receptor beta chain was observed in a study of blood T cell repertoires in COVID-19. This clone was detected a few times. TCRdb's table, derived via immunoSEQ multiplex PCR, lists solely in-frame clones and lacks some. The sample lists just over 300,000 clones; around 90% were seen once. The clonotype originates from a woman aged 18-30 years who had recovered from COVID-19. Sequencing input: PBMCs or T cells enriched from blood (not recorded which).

CDR3 sequence (DNA): TGTGCCAGCAGTGAATTCGGGGTGGTAAGCGAGCAGTACTTC. Translated, it gives CASSEFGVVSEQYF. The chain is built from TRBV2 and TRBJ2-7; possibly TRBD2 for D (5 bases). CDR3 length equals 14 residues. The germline V gene encodes CDR1 SNHLY and CDR2 FYNNEI. V shed 2 bases and J shed 6 bases, with 14 bases lying between them.